This T cell receptor beta chain was found in a study of preoperative IRX-2 immunotherapy in early breast cancer. CDR3 length equals 14 residues. With 11 bases clipped from V and 6 bases from J, the junction kept 12 bases outside the gene matches. Germline assignment: CDR1 LNHDA and CDR2 SQIVND (reference sequence). Treatment of the sample: preoperative locoregional IRX-2 cytokine immunotherapy. This phase Ib study tested locoregional IRX-2 cytokine immunotherapy given before surgery. Libraries were prepared by immunoSEQ multiplex PCR; TCRdb keeps only in-frame clonotypes and omits some of them. The sample carries about 98,000 clones, 80% to 90% recorded once.

The clonotype was recovered from a human donor with breast cancer. The starting material was tumor tissue, obtained after IRX-2 immunotherapy. V and J are TRBV19 and TRBJ2-2; 7 bases map to TRBD1. This chain's CDR3 is CAAETGASAGELFF. Written as DNA, the CDR3 is TGTGCCGCCGAAACAGGGGCATCTGCCGGGGAGCTGTTTTTT.